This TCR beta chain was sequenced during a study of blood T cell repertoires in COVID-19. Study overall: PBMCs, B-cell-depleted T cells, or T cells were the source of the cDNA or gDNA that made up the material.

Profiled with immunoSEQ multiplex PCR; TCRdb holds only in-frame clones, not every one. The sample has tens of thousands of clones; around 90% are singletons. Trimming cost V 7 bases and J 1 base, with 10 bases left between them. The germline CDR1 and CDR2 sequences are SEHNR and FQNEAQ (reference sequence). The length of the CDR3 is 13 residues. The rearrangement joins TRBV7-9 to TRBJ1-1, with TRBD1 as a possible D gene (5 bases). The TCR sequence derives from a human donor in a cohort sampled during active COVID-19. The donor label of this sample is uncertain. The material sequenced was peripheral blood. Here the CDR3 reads CASTRDWNTEAFF. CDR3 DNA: TGTGCCAGCACCAGGGACTGGAACACTGAAGCTTTCTTT.